The source of this T cell receptor (beta chain) is a study of cytomegalovirus exposure and HLA in healthy donors. Study outcomes and limitations: Rare sequences made up most TCRs, while some public TCRs were found in many donors. The authors confirmed in vitro that a few CMV-associated chains were specific for CMV antigens. A prior analysis recorded that most TCR beta V segments were productive about 90% or about 30% of the time.

The CDR3 contains 15 residues. J gave up 3 bases and V 1 base, and 6 bases lay outside the gene matches. Germline V gene lookup returns CDR1 GTSNPN and CDR2 SVGIG (reference sequence). PCR employed 60 Vbeta and 13 Jbeta primers. Assay used: immunoSEQ multiplex PCR; TCRdb lists only in-frame clones, some missing. The table shows around 200,000 clones, with 70% to 85% occurring only once. Comments on this clone: Its antigen is currently unknown. The same CDR3 can be traced to other DNA sequences in this sample.

This sequence joins TRBV30 and TRBJ2-3; 8 bases are shared with TRBD1. This clonotype originated in a woman in her forties in good health and CMV-seronegative. Input material: PBMCs. The CDR3 nucleotides read TGTGCCTGGAGTGGATACAGGGGGAAGACAGATACGCAGTATTTT. This encodes CAWSGYRGKTDTQYF.